These 9 T cell receptor beta chains were sequenced from one sample in a study of cytomegalovirus exposure and HLA in healthy donors. PCR employed 60 Vbeta and 13 Jbeta primers. Profiled with immunoSEQ multiplex PCR; TCRdb holds only in-frame clones, not every one. The data hold approximately 27,000 clones, with about three fifths observed a single time. The sample was PBMCs. Every receptor here comes from a male donor in good health and CMV-seropositive.

This chain links TRBV4-2 with TRBJ2-2, with 10 bases identical to TRBD1. Trimming took 2 bases from V and 7 from J; bases not matched to a gene: 10. The CDR3 spans 17 residues. Germline V CDR1 and CDR2: LGHNA, YNFKEQ. The CDR3 spells CASSQRTGGYSHGELFF. CDR3 nucleotide sequence: TGTGCCAGCAGCCAACGGACAGGGGGGTATAGTCACGGGGAGCTGTTTTTT.

The chain couples TRBV9 to TRBJ2-3, with a tentative D call TRBD1 (6 bases). Trimming took off 4 bases at V and 0 bases at J, with 18 bases between the two ends. Germline lookup yields CDR1 SGDLS and CDR2 YYNGEE. This CDR3 has 17 amino acids. The CDR3 DNA sequence: TGTGCCAGCAGCCCAACCCGGACAGCCTCTAGCACAGATACGCAGTATTTT. Protein: CASSPTRTASSTDTQYF.

The rearrangement links TRBV4-2 to TRBJ2-3; 11 nucleotides align to TRBD1. The V gene's germline CDR1 is LGHNA and CDR2 YNFKEQ. This CDR3 has 16 amino acids. V dropped 4 bases and J dropped 2; count of bases not matched to a gene: 5. CDR3 residues: CASSLGQGASTDTQYF. CDR3 sequence (DNA): TGTGCCAGCAGCCTCGGACAGGGGGCTTCCACAGATACGCAGTATTTT.

CDR3 sequence reads: CAWSALGATEAFF. The CDR3 DNA sequence: TGTGCCTGGAGTGCACTGGGGGCCACTGAAGCTTTCTTT. The chain is built from TRBV30 and TRBJ1-1; the D gene is possibly TRBD1 (6 bases). Germline lookup yields CDR1 GTSNPN and CDR2 SVGIG (reference sequence). Trimming cost V 1 base and J 4 bases, with 10 bases left between them. CDR3 length: 13 residues. Drawing the rest from reference TRBV30 and TRBJ1-1, the complete variable domain is SQTIHQWPATLVQPVGSPLSLECTVEGTSNPNLYWYRQAAGRGLQLLFYSVGIGQISSEVPQNLSASRPQDRQFILSSKKLLLSDSGFYLCAWSALGATEAFFGQGTRLTVV.

The chain links TRBV18 to TRBJ1-3; TRBD1 matches at 9 bases. Per the germline V gene, CDR1 is KGHSH and CDR2 is LQKENI. V was pared by 0 bases and J by 0 bases, with 0 bases of the junction left unmatched. The CDR3 has 16 residues. CDR3 region: CASSPPGQGSGNTIYF. The CDR3 DNA is TGTGCCAGCTCACCACCGGGACAGGGCTCTGGAAACACCATATATTTT.

The V call is TRBV20-1, the J call TRBJ1-1, with unresolved D. Deletions cut 5 bases from V and 7 bases from J, with 8 bases between. The germline gives CDR1 DFQATT, CDR2 SNEGSKA (reference sequence). CDR3 size: 10 residues. CDR3 sequence: CSAPYSEAFF. In nucleotides, the CDR3 is TGCAGTGCTCCTTACAGTGAAGCTTTCTTT.

J is TRBJ1-1 and V is TRBV29-1; D may be TRBD1 (5 bases). Trimming pared 4 bases from V and 7 bases from J, leaving 16 bases between. Germline values: CDR1 SQVTM, CDR2 ANQGSEA. This CDR3 is built from 13 residues. In DNA form, the CDR3 reads TGCAGCGTTGCAGGGTTAGGGGCCGATGAAGCTTTCTTT. Its translation: CSVAGLGADEAFF.

CDR3 sequence: CASSASRGDNEQFF. In DNA, the CDR3 is TGTGCCAGCAGCGCCTCCAGGGGGGACAATGAGCAGTTCTTC. The rearrangement links TRBV7-3 to TRBJ2-1, with D perhaps TRBD1 (7 bases). The germline V and J ends were trimmed by 5 bases and 5 bases, with 13 bases remaining between them. The germline gives CDR1 SGHTA, CDR2 FQGTGA. The CDR3 spans 14 residues.

This sequence joins TRBV5-8 and TRBJ2-7; a possible D gene is TRBD2 (5 bases). CDR1 and CDR2 (germline): SGHTS, YDEGEE. Trimming pared 5 bases from V and 4 bases from J, leaving 13 bases between. The CDR3 totals 13 residues. The CDR3 DNA reads TGTGCCAGCAGGTCTTACTCGGGGTACGAGCAGTACTTC. Amino acids: CASRSYSGYEQYF.